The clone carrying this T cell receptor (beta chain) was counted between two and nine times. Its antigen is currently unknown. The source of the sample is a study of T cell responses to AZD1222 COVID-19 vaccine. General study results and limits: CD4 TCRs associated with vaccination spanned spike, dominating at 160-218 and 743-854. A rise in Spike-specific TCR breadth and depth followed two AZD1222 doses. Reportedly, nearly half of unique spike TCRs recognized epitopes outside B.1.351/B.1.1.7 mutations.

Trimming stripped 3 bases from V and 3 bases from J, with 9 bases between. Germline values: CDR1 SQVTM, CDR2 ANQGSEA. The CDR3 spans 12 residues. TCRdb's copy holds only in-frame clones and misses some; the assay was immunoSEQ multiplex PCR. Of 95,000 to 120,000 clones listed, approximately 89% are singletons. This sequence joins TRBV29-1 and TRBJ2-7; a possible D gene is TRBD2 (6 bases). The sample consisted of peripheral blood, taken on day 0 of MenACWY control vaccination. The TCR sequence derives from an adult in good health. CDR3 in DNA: TGCAGCGTTGAGCTGCGGGACTACGAGCAGTACTTC. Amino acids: CSVELRDYEQYF.